This entry features one TCR beta chain sequence. Its antigen is currently unknown. The data belong to a study of graft-versus-host responses after intestinal transplantation. In the study overall: Multivisceral, liver-intestinal, or isolated intestinal transplants were performed in recipients. Recipients across the board were started on anti-thymocyte globulin induction, then kept on tacrolimus and steroids for about 3 years. Study-level points and caveats: Early declines in HvG clones that occurred post-transplant were associated with peak circulating GvH clone levels. GvH clones surfaced in recipient marrow, some emerging earlier in ileum or blood.

V lost 5 bases to trimming and J lost 2 bases; unmatched junction nucleotides: 2. The CDR3 totals 13 residues. Germline V CDR1 and CDR2: SGHAT, FQDESV (reference sequence). Generated by immunoSEQ multiplex PCR, the TCRdb table keeps only in-frame clones and is missing some. Among over 45,000 clones listed, about 90% were seen once. The V gene is TRBV11-1, the J gene TRBJ2-7; 8 nucleotides align to TRBD1. The sample here was PBMCs, taken 26 days after transplant. The receptor's source is a human patient who received an intestinal transplant, so some T cells may come from the graft donor. The CDR3 region is CASSGGQAYEQYF. The CDR3 DNA reads TGTGCCAGCAGCGGGGGACAGGCCTACGAGCAGTACTTC.